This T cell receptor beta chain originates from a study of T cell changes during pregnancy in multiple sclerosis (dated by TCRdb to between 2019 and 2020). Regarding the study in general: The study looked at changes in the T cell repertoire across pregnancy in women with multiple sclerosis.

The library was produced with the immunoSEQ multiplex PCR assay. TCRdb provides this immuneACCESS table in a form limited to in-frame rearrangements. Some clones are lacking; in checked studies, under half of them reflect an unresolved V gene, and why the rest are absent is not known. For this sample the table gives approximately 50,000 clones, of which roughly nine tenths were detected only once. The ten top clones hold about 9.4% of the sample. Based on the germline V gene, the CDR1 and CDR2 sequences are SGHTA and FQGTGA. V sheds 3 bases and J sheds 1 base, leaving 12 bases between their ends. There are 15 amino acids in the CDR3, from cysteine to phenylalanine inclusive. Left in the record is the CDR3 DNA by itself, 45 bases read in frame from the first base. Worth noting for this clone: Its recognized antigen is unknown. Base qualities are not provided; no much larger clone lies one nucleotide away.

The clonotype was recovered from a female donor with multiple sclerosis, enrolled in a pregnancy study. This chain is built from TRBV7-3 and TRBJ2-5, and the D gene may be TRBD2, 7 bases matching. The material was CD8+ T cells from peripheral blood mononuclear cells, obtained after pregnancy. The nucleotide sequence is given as TGTGCCAGCAGCTTGGGCGGGGGCCCCCAAGAGACCCAGTACTTC. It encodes CASSLGGGPQETQYF. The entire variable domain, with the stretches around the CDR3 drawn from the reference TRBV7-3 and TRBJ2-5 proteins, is GAGVSQTPSNKVTEKGKYVELRCDPISGHTALYWYRQSLGQGPEFLIYFQGTGAADDSGLPNDRFFAVRPEGSVSTLKIQRTERGDSAVYLCASSLGGGPQETQYFGPGTRLLVL.